This T cell receptor (beta chain) was observed in a study of CD8+ T cells in alopecia areata. Study information: The study gave treated patients oral tofacitinib at 5 to 10 mg twice daily. Tofacitinib lasted 6 to 18 months, then 6 months off drug. Study-level points and caveats: Elevated clonality characterized lesional scalp relative to normal scalp, particularly in alopecia totalis/universalis. Mice gave a clearer picture of TCR sharing than patients did, possibly for HLA-related reasons.

This CDR3 contains 14 residues. V lost 2 bases and J 7 bases, leaving 9 bases between the germline ends. Germline V gives CDR1 MNHEY, CDR2 SMNVEV (reference sequence). The sequencing template was cDNA reverse transcribed from extracted RNA. Libraries were prepared by immunoSEQ multiplex PCR; TCRdb keeps only in-frame clonotypes and omits some of them. This table has more than 150,000 clones, 50% to 60% appearing once. With respect to this clone: Its antigen remains unknown.

The clonotype comes from a human donor with alopecia areata. The J gene is TRBJ1-6, the V gene TRBV27; D unresolved. The source material was CD4+ T cells sorted from blood, sampled at week 0. The CDR3 nucleotides read TGTGCCAGCAGTTTACGGGCAAGAAATTCACCCCTCCACTTT. Amino acid sequence: CASSLRARNSPLHF.